The table lists the clone carrying this T cell receptor (beta chain) with many counts. Antigen unknown. The source of the sample is a study of T cell repertoires in cytomegalovirus infection. Study summary: Both a matching HLA type and CMV infection were indicated by public TCR beta signatures.

Whole-study findings and limits: Dominant in the ex vivo response were TCR beta clonotypes restricted by HLA-C and specific for CMV.

MiXCR was run by TCRdb on the reads, yielding one entry per CDR3 protein. The sample lists 500,000 or so distinct CDR3 sequences, 16% seen once, with around 25% in the top ten. Germline V gene lookup returns CDR1 SGHAT and CDR2 FQNNGV. The V and J ends lost 2 bases and 7 bases, in that order; junction bases with no gene match: 9. This CDR3 comprises 16 residues. This chain links TRBV11-2 with TRBJ1-1; 11 bases match TRBD1. The sequenced sample consisted of CD8+ T cells from PBMCs. This TCR was sampled from a human donor in good health (CMV status not recorded). Some clones in this sample may be carry-over from other donors' samples. This CDR3 is CASSLRGQGAWDEAFF. For the CDR3, the DNA is TGTGCCAGCAGCTTAAGAGGACAGGGGGCGTGGGATGAAGCTTTCTTT.